Listed below are T cell receptor beta chains from one sample, sequenced in a study of blood T cell repertoires in COVID-19. Method: immunoSEQ multiplex PCR; TCRdb's copy keeps in-frame clones and lacks some. The repertoire holds 200,000 to 250,000 clones, with around 88% as singletons. The source material was peripheral blood. The receptor set was obtained from a man aged 18 to 29 with active or convalescent COVID-19. Each CDR3 is given with its conserved first and last residue. Fields, in order: CDR3 length, V gene, J gene, clone size, D gene, CDR3 protein, CDR3 DNA. D genes are given only for firm matches. Size values are once, few and many counts, or a class for expanded clones, and some rows have none.

length: 12
V: TRBV19
J: TRBJ1-5
size: .
D: .
CDR3: CASSASNQPQHF
DNA: TGTGCCAGTAGTGCCAGTAATCAGCCCCAGCATTTT

length: 13
V: TRBV18
J: TRBJ2-3
size: .
D: .
CDR3: CASSPPSADTQYF
DNA: TGTGCCAGCTCACCACCGAGCGCAGATACGCAGTATTTT

length: 15
V: TRBV28
J: TRBJ2-6
size: .
D: .
CDR3: CASSPLSSGANVLTF
DNA: TGTGCCAGCAGCCCGTTGAGCTCTGGGGCCAACGTCCTGACTTTC

length: 13
V: TRBV29-1
J: TRBJ2-5
size: .
D: .
CDR3: CSVGGVVRETQYF
DNA: TGCAGCGTTGGCGGCGTTGTCCGCGAGACCCAGTACTTC

length: 14
V: TRBV9
J: TRBJ2-2
size: .
D: .
CDR3: CASSVVTDTGELFF
DNA: TGTGCCAGCAGCGTAGTAACAGACACCGGGGAGCTGTTTTTT

length: 15
V: TRBV9
J: TRBJ1-3
size: .
D: .
CDR3: CASTTGGGSGNTIYF
DNA: TGTGCCAGCACCACCGGCGGGGGATCTGGAAACACCATATATTTT

length: 16
V: TRBV7-2
J: TRBJ1-3
size: .
D: TRBD1
CDR3: CASSSSQGASGNTIYF
DNA: TGTGCCAGCAGCTCCTCTCAGGGGGCCTCCGGAAACACCATATATTTT

length: 17
V: TRBV9
J: TRBJ2-4
size: .
D: TRBD1
CDR3: CASSASINRGRKDIQYF
DNA: TGTGCCAGCAGCGCAAGCATAAACAGGGGCCGCAAAGACATTCAGTACTTC

length: 13
V: TRBV6-5
J: TRBJ1-2
size: .
D: .
CDR3: CASSYLQGRGYTF
DNA: TGTGCCAGCAGTTATCTACAGGGAAGAGGCTACACCTTC

length: 14
V: TRBV5-5
J: TRBJ2-7
size: .
D: TRBD1
CDR3: CASSSRTGLKEQYF
DNA: TGTGCCAGCAGTTCGAGGACAGGGCTGAAGGAGCAGTACTTC

length: 13
V: TRBV6-6
J: TRBJ1-2
size: .
D: .
CDR3: CASRRDRNYGYTF
DNA: TGTGCCAGCCGAAGAGACAGGAACTATGGCTACACCTTC

length: 13
V: TRBV6-5
J: TRBJ2-7
size: few
D: .
CDR3: CASSAERAYEQYF
DNA: TGTGCCAGCAGCGCCGAGAGAGCGTACGAGCAGTACTTC

length: 14
V: TRBV27
J: TRBJ2-5
size: .
D: TRBD2
CDR3: CASKGLAAQETQYF
DNA: TGTGCCAGCAAGGGACTAGCGGCACAAGAGACCCAGTACTTC

length: 15
V: TRBV5-1
J: TRBJ2-5
size: .
D: TRBD2
CDR3: CASSRLAGGPETQYF
DNA: TGCGCCAGCAGCAGATTAGCGGGAGGGCCGGAGACCCAGTACTTC

length: 13
V: TRBV11-2
J: TRBJ2-7
size: .
D: .
CDR3: CASSQGQLYEQYF
DNA: TGTGCCAGCAGCCAAGGACAGCTATACGAGCAGTACTTC

length: 15
V: TRBV19
J: TRBJ1-5
size: .
D: .
CDR3: CASSIADTDNQPQHF
DNA: TGTGCCAGTAGTATAGCAGACACAGACAATCAGCCCCAGCATTTT

length: 17
V: TRBV4-2
J: TRBJ2-1
size: once
D: TRBD2
CDR3: CASSQEAGLAGVYEQFF
DNA: TGTGCCAGCAGCCAAGAAGCAGGACTAGCGGGAGTCTATGAGCAGTTCTTC

length: 17
V: TRBV30
J: TRBJ2-3
size: .
D: TRBD2
CDR3: CAWSGLAGPSDTDTQYF
DNA: TGTGCCTGGAGTGGGCTAGCGGGGCCGTCGGACACAGATACGCAGTATTTT

length: 16
V: TRBV7-8
J: TRBJ2-7
size: .
D: TRBD2
CDR3: CASSLEAGLSSYEQYF
DNA: TGTGCCAGCAGCTTAGAGGCGGGACTAAGCTCCTACGAGCAGTACTTC

length: 14
V: TRBV29-1
J: TRBJ2-2
size: .
D: .
CDR3: CSVEVSANTGELFF
DNA: TGCAGCGTTGAGGTGTCAGCGAACACCGGGGAGCTGTTTTTT

length: 14
V: TRBV28
J: TRBJ2-7
size: .
D: TRBD1
CDR3: CASSGTGTSDEQYF
DNA: TGTGCCAGCAGTGGGACAGGGACCTCGGACGAGCAGTACTTC

length: 15
V: TRBV7-2
J: TRBJ2-5
size: few
D: .
CDR3: CASSLRGLGQETQYF
DNA: TGTGCCAGCAGCTTAAGGGGTCTAGGGCAAGAGACCCAGTACTTC

length: 13
V: TRBV7-9
J: TRBJ1-5
size: once
D: .
CDR3: CASSSSANQPQHF
DNA: TGTGCCAGCAGCTCCAGTGCAAATCAGCCCCAGCATTTT

length: 14
V: TRBV5-4
J: TRBJ2-1
size: .
D: .
CDR3: CASSLGLVIVEQFF
DNA: TGTGCCAGCAGCTTGGGACTAGTAATTGTTGAGCAGTTCTTC

length: 16
V: TRBV9
J: TRBJ2-2
size: .
D: TRBD2
CDR3: CASSVAGLTQTGELFF
DNA: TGTGCCAGCAGCGTAGCGGGACTAACTCAGACCGGGGAGCTGTTTTTT

length: 15
V: TRBV5-1
J: TRBJ1-5
size: .
D: .
CDR3: CASSLGGGSNQPQHF
DNA: TGCGCCAGCAGCTTAGGTGGGGGGTCCAATCAGCCCCAGCATTTT

length: 14
V: TRBV27
J: TRBJ1-4
size: .
D: .
CDR3: CASGLGRYGEKLFF
DNA: TGTGCCAGCGGTCTCGGGAGATACGGCGAAAAACTGTTTTTT

length: 15
V: TRBV5-1
J: TRBJ1-2
size: .
D: .
CDR3: CASSLLQGKNYGYTF
DNA: TGCGCCAGCAGCTTGCTTCAGGGGAAGAACTATGGCTACACCTTC

length: 14
V: TRBV18
J: TRBJ2-7
size: .
D: TRBD1
CDR3: CASSLGTGVGEQYF
DNA: TGTGCCAGCTCACTAGGGACAGGGGTCGGCGAGCAGTACTTC

length: 14
V: TRBV11-2
J: TRBJ2-1
size: .
D: TRBD2
CDR3: CASRLVAGYNEQFF
DNA: TGTGCCAGCCGTTTAGTAGCGGGGTACAATGAGCAGTTCTTC

length: 17
V: TRBV11-3
J: TRBJ1-1
size: .
D: .
CDR3: CASSLGGSAGGRTEAFF
DNA: TGTGCCAGCAGCTTAGGCGGATCCGCGGGTGGTAGGACTGAAGCTTTCTTT

length: 16
V: TRBV6-2/TRBV6-3
J: TRBJ2-7
size: .
D: TRBD1
CDR3: CASSYTRDRGHYEQYF
DNA: TGTGCCAGCAGTTACACCCGGGACAGGGGGCACTACGAGCAGTACTTC

length: 14
V: TRBV19
J: TRBJ1-1
size: .
D: .
CDR3: CASSPGDMNTEAFF
DNA: TGTGCCAGTAGCCCCGGGGACATGAACACTGAAGCTTTCTTT

length: 15
V: TRBV12-5
J: TRBJ1-1
size: .
D: .
CDR3: CASGLWVGGNTEAFF
DNA: TGTGCTAGTGGTTTGTGGGTAGGGGGAAACACTGAAGCTTTCTTT

length: 16
V: TRBV3-1/TRBV3-2
J: TRBJ1-4
size: .
D: TRBD1
CDR3: CASSQDRGQGNEKLFF
DNA: TGTGCCAGCAGCCAAGATAGGGGACAGGGCAATGAAAAACTGTTTTTT

length: 15
V: TRBV7-2
J: TRBJ1-4
size: .
D: .
CDR3: CASSLGGGTNEKLFF
DNA: TGTGCCAGCAGCCTCGGGGGAGGGACTAATGAAAAACTGTTTTTT

length: 15
V: TRBV19
J: TRBJ2-3
size: .
D: TRBD2
CDR3: CATGTSGVRTDTQYF
DNA: TGTGCCACCGGGACTAGCGGGGTCCGCACAGATACGCAGTATTTT

length: 15
V: TRBV6-5
J: TRBJ2-7
size: few
D: .
CDR3: CASSLSTTGSYEQYF
DNA: TGTGCCAGCTCACTTTCAACGACAGGCTCCTACGAGCAGTACTTC

length: 14
V: TRBV4-3
J: TRBJ2-3
size: .
D: .
CDR3: CASSRGHRTDTQYF
DNA: TGCGCCAGCAGCCGAGGACATCGCACAGATACGCAGTATTTT

length: 18
V: TRBV5-1
J: TRBJ1-1
size: .
D: TRBD1
CDR3: CASSLRDRQERMNTEAFF
DNA: TGCGCCAGCAGCCTCCGGGACAGGCAAGAAAGGATGAACACTGAAGCTTTCTTT

length: 15
V: TRBV7-2
J: TRBJ1-4
size: .
D: TRBD1
CDR3: CASSPRTGQLEKLFF
DNA: TGTGCCAGCAGCCCGAGGACAGGGCAGCTTGAAAAACTGTTTTTT

length: 15
V: TRBV19
J: TRBJ2-7
size: .
D: TRBD2
CDR3: CASSALTSGRGEQYF
DNA: TGTGCCAGTAGTGCCCTCACTAGCGGGAGAGGCGAGCAGTACTTC

length: 13
V: TRBV6-4
J: TRBJ2-7
size: .
D: TRBD2
CDR3: CASSPERGYEQYF
DNA: TGTGCCAGCAGTCCCGAGCGGGGATACGAGCAGTACTTC

length: 15
V: TRBV19
J: TRBJ1-3
size: .
D: .
CDR3: CASGIGQVSGNTIYF
DNA: TGTGCCAGTGGGATTGGACAAGTTTCTGGAAACACCATATATTTT

length: 17
V: TRBV28
J: TRBJ2-5
size: .
D: TRBD2
CDR3: CASSLGLAGAVQETQYF
DNA: TGTGCCAGCAGTTTAGGACTAGCGGGAGCCGTCCAAGAGACCCAGTACTTC

length: 14
V: TRBV7-2
J: TRBJ1-5
size: once
D: .
CDR3: CASSPQNSNQPQHF
DNA: TGTGCCAGCAGCCCACAGAATAGCAATCAGCCCCAGCATTTT

length: 18
V: TRBV9
J: TRBJ2-7
size: few
D: TRBD2
CDR3: CASSVEATSGRSPGGQYF
DNA: TGTGCCAGCAGCGTAGAGGCCACTAGCGGGAGGTCCCCCGGGGGGCAGTACTTC

length: 14
V: TRBV12-5
J: TRBJ1-5
size: .
D: .
CDR3: CASGLSGVLQPQHF
DNA: TGTGCTAGTGGTTTGAGCGGGGTTCTTCAGCCCCAGCATTTT

length: 15
V: TRBV6-1
J: TRBJ1-5
size: few
D: .
CDR3: CASSEAAGWSQPQHF
DNA: TGTGCCAGCAGTGAAGCGGCGGGGTGGAGTCAGCCCCAGCATTTT

length: 16
V: TRBV7-9
J: TRBJ2-1
size: .
D: TRBD2
CDR3: CASSAVAGGFGNEQFF
DNA: TGTGCCAGCAGCGCGGTAGCGGGAGGGTTTGGTAATGAGCAGTTCTTC

length: 15
V: TRBV6-5
J: TRBJ2-1
size: .
D: .
CDR3: CASTQAPSSYNEQFF
DNA: TGTGCCAGCACCCAAGCGCCGAGCTCCTACAATGAGCAGTTCTTC